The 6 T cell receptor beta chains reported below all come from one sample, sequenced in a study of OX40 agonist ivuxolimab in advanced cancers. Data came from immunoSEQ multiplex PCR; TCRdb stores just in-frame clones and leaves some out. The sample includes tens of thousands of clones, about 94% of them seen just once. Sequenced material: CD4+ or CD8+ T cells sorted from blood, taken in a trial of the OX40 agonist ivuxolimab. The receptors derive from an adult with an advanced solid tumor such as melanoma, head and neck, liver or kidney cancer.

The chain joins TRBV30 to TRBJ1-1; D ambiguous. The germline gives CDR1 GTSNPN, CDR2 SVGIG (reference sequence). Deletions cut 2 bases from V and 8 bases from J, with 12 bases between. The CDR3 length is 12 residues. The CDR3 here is CAWSLPLGEAFF. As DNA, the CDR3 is TGTGCCTGGAGTTTACCTCTGGGGGAAGCTTTCTTT.

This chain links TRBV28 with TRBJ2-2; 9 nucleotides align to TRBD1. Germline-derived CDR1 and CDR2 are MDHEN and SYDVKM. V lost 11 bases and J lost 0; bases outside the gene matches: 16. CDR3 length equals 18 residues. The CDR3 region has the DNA TGTGCCGTCGGGGACAGGGATCTAAGAACAGCGAACACCGGGGAGCTGTTTTTT. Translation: CAVGDRDLRTANTGELFF. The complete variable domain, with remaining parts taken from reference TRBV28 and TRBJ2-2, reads DVKVTQSSRYLVKRTGEKVFLECVQDMDHENMFWYRQDPGLGLRLIYFSYDVKMKEKGDIPEGYSVSREKKERFSLILESASTNQTSMYLCAVGDRDLRTANTGELFFGEGSRLTVL.

The CDR3 coding sequence is TGTGCCAGCAGCGTAGTTGAGGGACCCAATGAGCAGTTCTTC. Translation: CASSVVEGPNEQFF. The chain couples TRBV9 to TRBJ2-1; D might be TRBD1 or TRBD2, each matching 5 bases. The ends were cut back, 0 bases at V and 6 bases at J, with 10 bases in the middle. The CDR3 has 14 residues. The germline V gene encodes CDR1 SGDLS and CDR2 YYNGEE.

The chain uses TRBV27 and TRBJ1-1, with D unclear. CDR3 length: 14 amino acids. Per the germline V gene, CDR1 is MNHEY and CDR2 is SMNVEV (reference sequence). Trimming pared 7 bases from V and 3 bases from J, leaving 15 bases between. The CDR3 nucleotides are TGTGCCAGCACCCCTTCCGGGCCTCACACTGAAGCTTTCTTT. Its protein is CASTPSGPHTEAFF.

CDR3 DNA: TGTGCCAGCAACCCGACAGGGGTCTATGGCTACACCTTC. Amino acids: CASNPTGVYGYTF. The V and J genes are TRBV7-3 and TRBJ1-2; TRBD1 matches at 8 bases. Trimming took 7 bases from V and 4 from J; bases not matched to a gene: 5. This CDR3 has 13 residues. Germline V gene sequence: CDR1 SGHTA, CDR2 FQGTGA.

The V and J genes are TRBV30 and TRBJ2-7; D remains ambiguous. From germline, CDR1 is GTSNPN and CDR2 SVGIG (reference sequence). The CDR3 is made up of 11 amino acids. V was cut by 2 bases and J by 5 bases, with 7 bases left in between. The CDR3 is CAWSRNHEQYF. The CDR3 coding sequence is TGTGCCTGGAGTCGGAACCACGAGCAGTACTTC.